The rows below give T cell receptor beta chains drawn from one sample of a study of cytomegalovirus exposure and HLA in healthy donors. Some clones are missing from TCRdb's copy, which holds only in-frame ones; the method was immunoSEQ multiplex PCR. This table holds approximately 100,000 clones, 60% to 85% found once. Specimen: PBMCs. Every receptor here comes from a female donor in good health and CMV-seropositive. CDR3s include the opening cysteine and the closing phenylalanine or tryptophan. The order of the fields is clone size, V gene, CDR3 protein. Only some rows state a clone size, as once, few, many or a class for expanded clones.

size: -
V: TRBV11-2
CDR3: CASSLDMFQETQYF

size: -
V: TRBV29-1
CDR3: CSVGPGGGWEQYF

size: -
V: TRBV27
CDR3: CASSPRSLGAYEQYF

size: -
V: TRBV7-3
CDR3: CASSPDVEREQYF

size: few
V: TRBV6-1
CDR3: CASSEIGGQGGRGYTF

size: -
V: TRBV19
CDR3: CASSSGTGNTEAFF

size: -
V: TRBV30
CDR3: CAWSVYSGYGYTF

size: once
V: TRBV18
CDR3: CASSPASETQYF

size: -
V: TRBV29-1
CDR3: CSVIGGRSYEQYF

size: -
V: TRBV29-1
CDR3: CSVRTGATNTEAFF

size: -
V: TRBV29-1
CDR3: CSVTPGQGGSEQYF

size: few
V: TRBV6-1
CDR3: CASSGVLFVLAGAYEQYF

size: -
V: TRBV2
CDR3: CASSGRQGVHSPLHF

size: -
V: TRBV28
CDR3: CASRPSGVSSYEQYF

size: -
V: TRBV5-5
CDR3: CASSPQPGQRNTEAFF

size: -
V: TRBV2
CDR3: CASSQQGYEQYF

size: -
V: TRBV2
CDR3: CASTPVWNTEAFF

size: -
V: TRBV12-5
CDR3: CASGTSGAKNIQYF